Shown below are 30 T cell receptor beta chains from a single sample sequenced in a study of cytomegalovirus exposure and HLA in healthy donors. Researchers ran the PCR with 60 Vbeta and 13 Jbeta primers. Method: immunoSEQ multiplex PCR; TCRdb's copy keeps in-frame clones and lacks some. The table lists around 190,000 clones, 79% of them singletons. The sample consisted of PBMCs. These TCRs come from a woman aged 25 to 39 in good health and CMV-seropositive.

The CDR3 nucleotides are TGTGCCAGCTCACGGGTGGTCGGGGACAGCTCTGGAAACACCATATATTTT. Translated: CASSRVVGDSSGNTIYF. The chain is built from TRBV18 and TRBJ1-3; 7 bases map to TRBD1. The CDR3 runs 17 residues. The germline V gene encodes CDR1 KGHSH and CDR2 LQKENI. Germline trimming cut 4 bases from V and 0 bases from J; bases unmatched to any gene: 9.

CDR3 sequence: CASSPIQVTETQYF. The CDR3 coding sequence is TGTGCCAGCAGCCCCATTCAGGTCACGGAGACCCAGTACTTC. V gene TRBV5-4 combines with J gene TRBJ2-5; D gene ambiguous. Germline CDR1 and CDR2: SGHNT and YYREEE (reference sequence). The CDR3 spans 14 residues. Trimming removed 4 bases from V and 5 bases from J, with 15 bases in between. The whole variable domain, remainder taken from reference TRBV5-4 and TRBJ2-5, is ETGVTQSPTHLIKTRGQQVTLRCSSQSGHNTVSWYQQALGQGPQFIFQYYREEENGRGNFPPRFSGLQFPNYSSELNVNALELDDSALYLCASSPIQVTETQYFGPGTRLLVL.

This sequence joins TRBV2 and TRBJ2-1; TRBD2 aligns across 13 bases. Germline-derived CDR1 and CDR2 are SNHLY and FYNNEI. The CDR3 contains 15 residues. With V trimmed by 6 bases and J by 6 bases, 5 bases remained unmatched. The CDR3 nucleotides read TGTGCCAGCAGACTAGCGGGAGGGTCCGCCAATGAGCAGTTCTTC. Translation gives CASRLAGGSANEQFF.

This clone was observed once. The chain links TRBV18 to TRBJ1-2; D uncertain. Germline V gene data show CDR1 as KGHSH and CDR2 as LQKENI. V dropped 3 bases and J dropped 0 bases, with 8 bases sitting between them. This CDR3 region has 14 residues. In nucleotides, the CDR3 is TGTGCCAGCTCACCCTTAGAGACTAACTATGGCTACACCTTC. This encodes CASSPLETNYGYTF.

This chain uses TRBV5-3 with TRBJ2-1; possibly TRBD1 for D (6 bases). TRBV5-3 is flagged as an ORF with uncertain function. The V gene lost 0 bases and the J gene lost 2 bases, with 12 bases spanning the gap. CDR3 length: 16 residues. The CDR3 loop reads CARSLVTGKAYNEQFF. The CDR3 DNA is TGTGCCAGAAGCTTGGTAACAGGGAAAGCCTACAATGAGCAGTTCTTC.

In nucleotides, the CDR3 is TGTGCCAGCGGTTCTTTACAGGGATTGGGTCAGCCCCAGCATTTT. It translates to CASGSLQGLGQPQHF. The genes are TRBV27 and TRBJ1-5, with D possibly being TRBD1 (6 bases). This CDR3 comprises 15 residues. The V gene's germline CDR1 is MNHEY and CDR2 SMNVEV (reference sequence). V lost 8 bases and J lost 6, with 20 bases in between.

This chain connects TRBV5-1 to TRBJ2-7, with 16 bases identical to TRBD2. The CDR3 is 17 residues long. The trim removed 4 bases at V and 2 bases at J, leaving 6 bases unmatched. Germline values: CDR1 SGHRS, CDR2 YFSETQ. The CDR3 DNA reads as TGCGCCAGCAGCGTTACCGGGACTAGCGGGAGGGCCTACGAGCAGTACTTC. It yields the protein CASSVTGTSGRAYEQYF.

The chain employs TRBV10-2 and TRBJ2-2, with a tentative D call TRBD1 (5 bases). The CDR3 loop spans 15 amino acids. Trimming took 6 bases from V and 2 from J, leaving 13 bases between them. Looked up from germline, CDR1 is WSHSY and CDR2 is SAAADI. CDR3 in DNA: TGCGCCAGCAGGATACAGGAAACCAACACCGGGGAGCTGTTTTTT. It encodes CASRIQETNTGELFF.

The chain uses TRBV5-1 and TRBJ2-1; D is uncertain. The CDR3 is 11 amino acids. The V end lost 2 bases, the J end lost 9 bases, and 6 bases lay between the germline ends. Germline CDR1 SGHRS, CDR2 YFSETQ. The CDR3: CASSFVSEQFF. The CDR3 nucleotides read TGCGCCAGCAGCTTTGTCAGTGAGCAGTTCTTC.

This chain links TRBV5-1 with TRBJ2-1; maybe TRBD2 (5 bases). The ends were cut back, 0 bases at V and 2 bases at J, with 9 bases in the middle. Germline CDR1 SGHRS, CDR2 YFSETQ. This CDR3 contains 15 residues. This chain's CDR3 is CASSLGGEAYNEQFF. DNA of the CDR3: TGCGCCAGCAGCTTGGGGGGAGAAGCCTACAATGAGCAGTTCTTC.

The chain couples TRBV27 to TRBJ2-2; 8 bases are shared with TRBD2. This CDR3 contains 15 residues. Per the germline V gene, CDR1 is MNHEY and CDR2 is SMNVEV (reference sequence). Trimming cost V 7 bases and J 2 bases; bases outside gene matches: 6. CDR3 sequence reads: CASTRLATNTGELFF. CDR3 bases: TGTGCCAGCACCAGACTAGCGACTAACACCGGGGAGCTGTTTTTT.

This clone was seen just once. The chain joins TRBV2 to TRBJ2-5; 8 nucleotides agree with TRBD2. V lost 6 bases, J lost 1 base, and 4 bases stayed unmatched. The CDR3 sequence is 14 residues long. The germline gives CDR1 SNHLY, CDR2 FYNNEI. The CDR3 DNA is TGTGCCAGCAGCGGGACTAGTTTCCAAGAGACCCAGTACTTC. This encodes CASSGTSFQETQYF.

CDR3 in DNA: TGTGCCAGCAGTGAACGTCGGAGCATGTACAATGAGCAGTTCTTC. Encoded protein: CASSERRSMYNEQFF. The chain recombines TRBV2 with TRBJ2-1; D is undetermined. CDR1 SNHLY and CDR2 FYNNEI come from the germline V gene. CDR3 length equals 15 residues. The V end was cut by 2 bases, the J end by 4 bases, with 12 bases between.

The J gene is TRBJ1-4, the V gene TRBV2; tentative D call: TRBD1 (5 bases). CDR3 size: 15 residues. Germline values: CDR1 SNHLY, CDR2 FYNNEI. Deletions cut 2 bases from V and 0 bases from J, with 7 bases between. The CDR3 bases are TGTGCCAGCAGTGAACAGGGCTCAACTAATGAAAAACTGTTTTTT. Translating gives CASSEQGSTNEKLFF.

This sequence joins TRBV6-5 and TRBJ1-2, with 9 bases aligning to TRBD1. Per germline, CDR1 MNHEY and CDR2 SVGAGI. V trimming: 5 bases; J trimming: 5 bases; junction bases outside the gene matches: 9. This CDR3 has 15 amino acids. CDR3 sequence reads: CASSHLPGTGYGYTF. In DNA form, the CDR3 reads TGTGCCAGCAGTCACCTTCCTGGGACAGGGTATGGCTACACCTTC.

CDR3 sequence: CASRIRQGRFSFF. In DNA form, the CDR3 reads TGCGCCAGCAGGATTCGACAGGGTCGTTTTTCTTTCTTT. The V gene is TRBV5-1, the J gene TRBJ1-1, with TRBD1 identical over 7 bases. The CDR3 is 13 amino acids. With V trimmed by 5 bases and J by 12 bases, 13 bases remained unmatched. Germline values: CDR1 SGHRS, CDR2 YFSETQ.

This clone has only one observation. The J gene is TRBJ2-7, the V gene TRBV5-4; TRBD2 aligns across 8 bases. V lost 0 bases and J lost 0; bases outside the gene matches: 2. The CDR3 runs to 15 residues. Per germline, CDR1 SGHNT and CDR2 YYREEE (reference sequence). CDR3 residues: CASSLGGGPSYEQYF. The CDR3 DNA is TGTGCCAGCAGCTTGGGCGGGGGGCCCTCCTACGAGCAGTACTTC. Together with reference TRBV5-4 and TRBJ2-7, the CDR3 gives the full variable domain: ETGVTQSPTHLIKTRGQQVTLRCSSQSGHNTVSWYQQALGQGPQFIFQYYREEENGRGNFPPRFSGLQFPNYSSELNVNALELDDSALYLCASSLGGGPSYEQYFGPGTRLTVT.

This rearrangement joins TRBV11-2 to TRBJ1-2; D perhaps matches TRBD1 (6 bases). The CDR3 spans 19 residues. From germline, CDR1 is SGHAT and CDR2 FQNNGV. V lost 1 base and J 4 bases, leaving 25 bases between the germline ends. CDR3 nucleotides: TGTGCCAGCAGCTTAGGACAGGACTGGTGGCAGGGGACGAGCTATGGCTACACCTTC. It translates to CASSLGQDWWQGTSYGYTF.

This clone was detected only a few times. The chain links TRBV2 to TRBJ1-1, with D possibly being TRBD1 (6 bases). The CDR3 has 13 amino acids. Between the trimmed V and J ends, which lost 10 bases and 10 bases, there was a span of 22 bases. From germline, CDR1 is SNHLY and CDR2 FYNNEI. CDR3 in amino acids: CATLGQGMAAAFF. The CDR3 bases are TGTGCCACCCTGGGCCAGGGGATGGCTGCAGCTTTCTTT.

J is TRBJ2-5 and V is TRBV29-1; perhaps TRBD1 as D (5 bases). CDR1 and CDR2 from the germline V gene are SQVTM and ANQGSEA. The CDR3 extends over 14 amino acids. The germline V and J ends were trimmed by 2 bases and 4 bases, with 14 bases remaining between them. The CDR3 spells CSVELGYQGETQYF. CDR3 DNA: TGCAGCGTTGAACTGGGGTACCAGGGAGAGACCCAGTACTTC. Looking up the rest from reference TRBV29-1 and TRBJ2-5 gives the full variable domain: SAVISQKPSRDICQRGTSLTIQCQVDSQVTMMFWYRQQPGQSLTLIATANQGSEATYESGFVIDKFPISRPNLTFSTLTVSNMSPEDSSIYLCSVELGYQGETQYFGPGTRLLVL.

V gene TRBV7-2 combines with J gene TRBJ2-7; TRBD1 is a possible D gene (6 bases). Trimming pared 3 bases from V and 2 bases from J, leaving 11 bases between. Germline V lookup: CDR1 SGHTA, CDR2 FQGNSA. The CDR3 loop spans 14 amino acids. The chain's CDR3 is CASSFTGQTYEQYF. DNA for the CDR3: TGTGCCAGCAGCTTCACTGGACAGACCTACGAGCAGTACTTC.

The chain couples TRBV7-9 to TRBJ2-1; TRBD1 agrees at 9 bases. V shed 1 base, J shed 4 bases, and the junction held 2 bases outside the gene matches. Germline assignment: CDR1 SEHNR and CDR2 FQNEAQ (reference sequence). The length of the CDR3 is 15 residues. For the CDR3, the DNA is TGTGCCAGCAGCTTAGAACAGGGGGCGTACAATGAGCAGTTCTTC. Translating gives CASSLEQGAYNEQFF. Combining the CDR3 with reference TRBV7-9 and TRBJ2-1 gives the whole variable domain DTGVSQNPRHKITKRGQNVTFRCDPISEHNRLYWYRQTLGQGPEFLTYFQNEAQLEKSRLLSDRFSAERPKGSFSTLEIQRTEQGDSAMYLCASSLEQGAYNEQFFGPGTRLTVL.

The genes are TRBV2 and TRBJ2-7; a possible D gene is TRBD2 (5 bases). Germline V gene sequence: CDR1 SNHLY, CDR2 FYNNEI. This CDR3 is built from 16 residues. V shed 5 bases and J shed 0 bases, with 17 bases lying between them. The CDR3 is CASSLTPRRASYEQYF. The DNA for the CDR3 is TGTGCCAGCAGTCTTACCCCACGGCGGGCCTCCTACGAGCAGTACTTC.

The chain carries TRBV4-1 and TRBJ2-3, with D unclear. Germline CDR1 and CDR2: MGHRA and YSYEKL. V shed 0 bases and J shed 0 bases, with 4 bases lying between them. This CDR3 comprises 14 residues. This CDR3 is CASSQETSTDTQYF. CDR3 nucleotide sequence: TGCGCCAGCAGCCAAGAGACTAGCACAGATACGCAGTATTTT.

This chain uses TRBV5-8 with TRBJ1-1, with D hard to call. Germline V gene lookup returns CDR1 SGHTS and CDR2 YDEGEE. V was cut by 1 base and J by 1 base, with 20 bases left in between. CDR3 length: 18 residues. CDR3 in DNA: TGTGCCAGCAGCTTGCCCAGTGCGGGCCCCGCGAAGAACACTGAAGCTTTCTTT. As protein: CASSLPSAGPAKNTEAFF.

The genes are TRBV5-1 and TRBJ2-1; 7 nucleotides line up with TRBD1. The germline V gene has CDR1 SGHRS and CDR2 YFSETQ. The length of the CDR3 is 13 residues. V trimming: 0 bases; J trimming: 6 bases; junction bases outside the gene matches: 0. The CDR3, as DNA: TGCGCCAGCAGCTTGGGGACAGGCAATGAGCAGTTCTTC. Protein product: CASSLGTGNEQFF.

The rearrangement joins TRBV14 to TRBJ1-3, with D unresolved. V was trimmed by 3 bases and J by 0 bases, leaving 12 bases between them. The CDR3 has 16 amino acids. Germline V gene data show CDR1 as SGHDN and CDR2 as FVKESK. The CDR3 protein is CASSQTLAHSGNTIYF. The CDR3 DNA is TGTGCCAGCAGCCAGACGCTAGCGCACTCTGGAAACACCATATATTTT.

The chain uses TRBV7-9 and TRBJ2-3; D unresolved. The CDR3 spans 12 residues. Germline V gene data show CDR1 as SEHNR and CDR2 as FQNEAQ (reference sequence). V lost 5 bases and J 9 bases, leaving 12 bases between the germline ends. The CDR3 nucleotides are TGTGCCAGCAGCCAACAGCTACAGACGCAGTATTTT. This codes for CASSQQLQTQYF.

The CDR3 DNA sequence: TGTGCCAGCAGCTTTTCGCGGACTGAAGCTTTCTTT. Its protein is CASSFSRTEAFF. V gene TRBV7-2 combines with J gene TRBJ1-1; D call uncertain. Germline CDR1 is SGHTA and CDR2 is FQGNSA. CDR3 length equals 12 residues. V lost 3 bases and J 5 bases, leaving 7 bases between the germline ends.

This rearrangement joins TRBV11-2 to TRBJ2-2; D is perhaps TRBD1 (5 bases). V lost 5 bases to trimming and J lost 5 bases, with 18 bases between them. The CDR3 contains 16 residues. Germline V lookup: CDR1 SGHAT, CDR2 FQNNGV. The CDR3 is CASSPGYKGRTGELFF. In DNA, the CDR3 is TGTGCCAGCAGCCCCGGGTATAAGGGGCGGACCGGGGAGCTGTTTTTT.